The 25 T cell receptor beta chains below were found in one sample sequenced in a study of CD8 T cells in Susac syndrome. Random-hexamer reverse transcription was applied to about 0.45 to 1 ug RNA. TCRdb re-analysed the immunoSEQ multiplex PCR reads in MiXCR, keeping a single row per CDR3 protein. The repertoire consists of tens of thousands of distinct CDR3 sequences, with 93% occurring once and the leading ten covering more than 0.5%. Sequencing was carried out using CD4+ T cells from PBMCs. The receptors come from a human donor with Susac syndrome.

The chain joins TRBV19 to TRBJ2-1; D is ambiguous. The germline V gene has CDR1 LNHDA and CDR2 SQIVND (reference sequence). This CDR3 is 15 amino acids long. Deletions cut 3 bases from V and 0 bases from J, with 9 bases between. CDR3 sequence: CASSMIRSSYNEQFF. CDR3 sequence (DNA): TGTGCCAGTAGTATGATCCGGAGCTCCTACAATGAGCAGTTCTTC.

This rearrangement joins TRBV20-1 to TRBJ1-2, with a possible D match to TRBD1 (5 bases). CDR3 length: 14 amino acids. Trimming left V 3 bases short and J 3 bases short, with 14 bases between. CDR1 and CDR2 from the germline V gene are DFQATT and SNEGSKA (reference sequence). In DNA, the CDR3 is TGCAGTGCTAGTTCGGGCGACAGCCACTATGGCTACACCTTC. It specifies CSASSGDSHYGYTF.

This CDR3 is CASSRPGALSGNTIYF. The CDR3 coding sequence is TGTGCCAGCAGTCGCCCAGGGGCACTCTCTGGAAACACCATATATTTT. The rearrangement joins TRBV28 to TRBJ1-3; D possibly corresponds to TRBD1 (6 bases). Germline CDR1 and CDR2: MDHEN and SYDVKM. V dropped 5 bases and J dropped 0 bases, with 14 bases sitting between them. The CDR3 extends over 16 amino acids.

The V call is TRBV7-9, the J call TRBJ1-1, with D possibly TRBD1 on 5 matching bases. CDR1 SEHNR and CDR2 FQNEAQ come from the germline V gene (reference sequence). CDR3 length: 15 amino acids. The V end was cut by 0 bases, the J end by 5 bases, with 13 bases between. CDR3 coding DNA: TGTGCCAGCAGCTTAGCGCAGGGATTTCGGACTGAAGCTTTCTTT. It encodes CASSLAQGFRTEAFF.

V gene TRBV3-1 combines with J gene TRBJ1-5, with D possibly being TRBD1 (5 bases). Trimming stripped 3 bases from V and 4 bases from J, with 7 bases between. CDR3 length: 13 residues. CDR1 LGHDT and CDR2 YNNKEL come from the germline V gene (reference sequence). CDR3 sequence (DNA): TGTGCCAGCAGCCATGACAGAAATCAGCCCCAGCATTTT. Residues: CASSHDRNQPQHF.

V gene TRBV20-1 combines with J gene TRBJ2-1, with TRBD2 identical over 9 bases. The CDR3 length is 14 residues. V shed 7 bases and J 8 bases; nucleotides not matched to a gene: 12. The germline V gene encodes CDR1 DFQATT and CDR2 SNEGSKA (reference sequence). The CDR3 reads CSGAIAGDWYEQFF. In DNA form, the CDR3 reads TGCAGTGGGGCAATAGCGGGAGATTGGTATGAGCAGTTCTTC.

V is TRBV27 and J is TRBJ2-4, with D unclear. Deletions cut 7 bases from V and 0 bases from J, with 7 bases between. The V gene's germline CDR1 is MNHEY and CDR2 SMNVEV (reference sequence). This CDR3 region has 13 residues. CDR3 coding DNA: TGTGCCAGCACAAACATAGCCAAAAACATTCAGTACTTC. Translation gives CASTNIAKNIQYF.

V is TRBV29-1 and J is TRBJ2-3; TRBD1 agrees at 7 bases. CDR1 is SQVTM, CDR2 ANQGSEA, per germline. The V segment lost 7 bases and the J segment 1 base; nucleotides outside the gene matches: 5. This CDR3 is built from 13 residues. The CDR3 loop is CSARGQGTDTQYF. CDR3 in DNA: TGCAGCGCGAGGGGGCAGGGCACAGATACGCAGTATTTT.

The chain has TRBV7-9 and TRBJ1-4; D unclear. The CDR3 consists of 17 residues. V was clipped by 5 bases and J by 5 bases, with 21 bases between them. Germline lookup yields CDR1 SEHNR and CDR2 FQNEAQ (reference sequence). CDR3 sequence: CASSLRLPRDVNEKLFF. CDR3 sequence (DNA): TGTGCCAGCAGCCTACGACTCCCCAGAGACGTAAATGAAAAACTGTTTTTT.

The V call is TRBV11-2, the J call TRBJ2-3; D not certain. The CDR3 covers 14 residues. V was trimmed by 1 base and J by 7 bases, leaving 12 bases between them. Germline V gene sequence: CDR1 SGHAT, CDR2 FQNNGV. CDR3 DNA sequence: TGTGCCAGCAGCTTAGCTCTGGCTAGACATACGCAGTATTTT. As protein: CASSLALARHTQYF.

The CDR3 nucleotides read TGTGCCAGCAGCCCCTCACGGGGTCGGGAAGGGGCAAAGACCCAGTACTTC. This translates into CASSPSRGREGAKTQYF. The rearrangement joins TRBV5-6 to TRBJ2-5, with D tentatively TRBD1 or TRBD2 (5 bases each). V lost 4 bases and J 6 bases, leaving 25 bases between the germline ends. Germline-derived CDR1 and CDR2 are SGHDT and YYEEEE. This CDR3 region has 17 residues.

This clonotype appeared once. In DNA form, the CDR3 reads TGTGCCAGCAGCTCCCGACTAGCGGGGCTGTCGCCGTACTTC. Its translation is CASSSRLAGLSPYF. The chain joins TRBV7-2 to TRBJ2-5; 11 nucleotides align to TRBD2. V lost 4 bases, J lost 13 bases, and 11 bases stayed unmatched. The germline V gene has CDR1 SGHTA and CDR2 FQGNSA. The CDR3 runs to 14 residues.

CDR3 sequence: CASSQVWDSSPLHF. CDR3 DNA sequence: TGTGCCAGCAGCCAAGTTTGGGACTCATCACCCCTCCACTTT. This rearrangement joins TRBV14 to TRBJ1-6, with D tentatively TRBD1 (5 bases). Looked up from germline, CDR1 is SGHDN and CDR2 is FVKESK. Trimming took off 1 base at V and 10 bases at J, with 11 bases between the two ends. The CDR3 consists of 14 residues.

The chain recombines TRBV6-2 or TRBV6-3 with TRBJ2-1; TRBD1 agrees at 9 bases. Germline V CDR1 and CDR2: MNHEY, SVGEGT. The trim removed 5 bases at V and 0 bases at J, leaving 8 bases unmatched. The CDR3 covers 17 residues. DNA for the CDR3: TGTGCCAGCAGTAGGGACAGGGCCCCAAACTCCTACAATGAGCAGTTCTTC. This codes for CASSRDRAPNSYNEQFF.

The rearrangement joins TRBV20-1 to TRBJ1-5; 10 bases match TRBD1. The ends lost 4 bases at V and 1 base at J; junction bases unmatched: 10. The CDR3 totals 17 residues. CDR1 DFQATT and CDR2 SNEGSKA come from the germline V gene (reference sequence). The CDR3 DNA reads as TGCAGTGCTACAAAGCCGGGACAGGGGAGAAGCAATCAGCCCCAGCATTTT. Translating gives CSATKPGQGRSNQPQHF.

The chain links TRBV6-1 to TRBJ1-5, with D maybe TRBD1 (5 bases). V dropped 4 bases and J dropped 9 bases, with 10 bases sitting between them. This CDR3 has 12 residues. The germline V gene has CDR1 MNHNS and CDR2 SASEGT. CDR3 loop: CASSVWGGPQHF. DNA of the CDR3: TGTGCCAGCAGTGTATGGGGGGGGCCCCAGCATTTT.

The genes are TRBV5-1 and TRBJ2-3; D gene uncertain. Germline V lookup: CDR1 SGHRS, CDR2 YFSETQ. V lost 0 bases and J lost 4, with 9 bases in between. The length of the CDR3 is 14 residues. In DNA, the CDR3 is TGCGCCAGCAGCTTGGCCGAGAGATCAGATACGCAGTATTTT. Protein: CASSLAERSDTQYF.

The chain carries TRBV19 and TRBJ2-7; D unclear. The CDR3 sequence is 14 residues long. V shed 4 bases and J shed 3 bases, with 13 bases lying between them. Germline values: CDR1 LNHDA, CDR2 SQIVND (reference sequence). The CDR3 loop is CASSKLGIYYEQYF. The CDR3 DNA sequence: TGTGCCAGTAGTAAGTTGGGGATCTACTACGAGCAGTACTTC.

The rearrangement links TRBV7-9 to TRBJ2-7; D is possibly TRBD2 (6 bases). The germline V and J ends were trimmed by 4 bases and 1 base, with 17 bases remaining between them. Per the germline V gene, CDR1 is SEHNR and CDR2 is FQNEAQ (reference sequence). The length of the CDR3 is 16 residues. The CDR3 loop reads CASSSGLLRASYEQYF. The CDR3 coding sequence is TGTGCCAGCAGCTCGGGACTCCTAAGAGCTTCCTACGAGCAGTACTTC.

The V call is TRBV19, the J call TRBJ1-2, with 7 bases identical to TRBD1. V dropped 10 bases and J dropped 2; count of bases not matched to a gene: 7. The CDR3 sequence is 13 residues long. Germline-derived CDR1 and CDR2 are LNHDA and SQIVND (reference sequence). The CDR3 DNA is TGTGCCATCCTGGACAGGACCAACTATGGCTACACCTTC. It specifies CAILDRTNYGYTF.

This clonotype was observed a single time. The junction and the germline gene differ at one end; a read error may be behind it. The rearrangement links TRBV29-1 to TRBJ1-1; weak D call: TRBD1 (6 bases). CDR1 SQVTM and CDR2 ANQGSEA come from the germline V gene. The length of the CDR3 is 13 residues. DNA of the CDR3: TGCAGCCCCGTTAGGGGGTCGAACACTGAAGTTTTCTTT. As protein: CSPVRGSNTEVFF. Using reference TRBV29-1 and TRBJ1-1 for the parts outside the CDR3, the full variable domain is SAVISQKPSRDICQRGTSLTIQCQVDSQVTMMFWYRQQPGQSLTLIATANQGSEATYESGFVIDKFPISRPNLTFSTLTVSNMSPEDSSIYLCSPVRGSNTEVFFGQGTRLTVV.

J is TRBJ2-1 and V is TRBV6-1, with 15 bases identical to TRBD2. In germline, CDR1 is MNHNS, CDR2 SASEGT. Trimming removed 11 bases from V and 6 bases from J; junction bases left unmatched: 8. CDR3 length: 15 amino acids. The CDR3 DNA follows: TGTGCCGGGACTAGCGGGAGGTTAGGAGGCAATGAGCAGTTCTTC. It is translated as CAGTSGRLGGNEQFF.

The chain combines TRBV18 with TRBJ2-1, with a possible D match to TRBD1 (5 bases). The CDR3 runs to 15 residues. V lost 3 bases and J 2 bases, leaving 11 bases between the germline ends. The germline CDR1 and CDR2 sequences are KGHSH and LQKENI. The CDR3 spells CASSPGGAAYNEQFF. The CDR3, as DNA: TGTGCCAGCTCACCGGGTGGGGCGGCCTACAATGAGCAGTTCTTC.

The chain joins TRBV29-1 to TRBJ1-1; D possibly corresponds to TRBD1 (5 bases). The CDR3 has 14 residues. CDR1 is SQVTM and CDR2 is ANQGSEA in the germline V gene. V dropped 7 bases and J dropped 6 bases, with 21 bases sitting between them. CDR3 sequence reads: CSAPRQMGSPEAFF. The CDR3 DNA is TGCAGCGCCCCCCGACAGATGGGCAGCCCTGAAGCTTTCTTT.

J is TRBJ1-3 and V is TRBV7-9; possibly TRBD1 for D (5 bases). This CDR3 contains 15 residues. The germline CDR1 and CDR2 sequences are SEHNR and FQNEAQ (reference sequence). Trimming stripped 5 bases from V and 4 bases from J, with 15 bases between. The CDR3 here is CASSQGRGWGNTIYF. In nucleotides, the CDR3 is TGTGCCAGCAGCCAGGGCCGGGGCTGGGGAAACACCATATATTTT. The full variable domain, its missing parts supplied by reference TRBV7-9 and TRBJ1-3, is DTGVSQNPRHKITKRGQNVTFRCDPISEHNRLYWYRQTLGQGPEFLTYFQNEAQLEKSRLLSDRFSAERPKGSFSTLEIQRTEQGDSAMYLCASSQGRGWGNTIYFGEGSWLTVV.